This record looks at one TCR beta chain sequence and its context. Its matching antigen is unknown. MiXCR, applied by TCRdb to the 5' RACE reads, yields one record per CDR3 protein. Of around 250,000 distinct CDR3 sequences listed, approximately 9% are singletons. Germline V gene lookup returns CDR1 SGHRS and CDR2 YFSETQ. The CDR3 runs to 15 residues. With 2 bases clipped from V and 4 bases from J, the junction kept 4 bases outside the gene matches. The data originate from a study of T-cell memory formation after mild COVID-19. Turning to the study itself: TCR clusters mostly belonged to single donors.

Study conclusions and caveats: Second-wave clones peaking on day 37 lacked confirmed SARS-CoV-2 specificity.

Input material: PBMCs or a T cell subset sorted from them (not recorded which). The TCR originated in a man between 18 and 29 years old who had mild COVID-19 (a few samples of this study predate the infection). Cell type and time point are not known. The chain has TRBV5-1 and TRBJ2-2; 8 bases agree with TRBD2. CDR3 sequence: CASSFVAGSTGELFF. The CDR3 region has the DNA TGCGCCAGCAGCTTCGTAGCGGGGTCCACCGGGGAGCTGTTTTTT.